The text below deals with one T cell receptor (beta chain). Its antigen remains unknown. The entry originates in a study of healthy donors' naive CD4 and CD8 T cells. Study-wide findings and caveats: A reported CD4+/CD8+ bias affected most V and J genes in naive cells.

This CDR3 has 14 amino acids. The ends were cut back, 7 bases at V and 8 bases at J, with 18 bases in the middle. The V gene's germline CDR1 is MNHEY and CDR2 SVGEGT. A linear amplification protocol produced the TCR libraries from 500 ng of total RNA. TCRdb re-called the reads through MiXCR, storing one row per CDR3 protein. The data contain approximately 200,000 distinct CDR3 sequences, over 60% of them seen just once; the ten biggest clones take up less than 2.5%. The J gene is TRBJ2-1, the V gene TRBV6-2 or TRBV6-3, with D perhaps TRBD1 or TRBD2 (6 bases each). Material for sequencing was naive CD4+ and CD8+ T cells sorted from blood, pooled from several donors. The origin of this receptor is a pool of human donors in good health; the sample pools cells from several healthy donors. The DNA of the CDR3 is TGTGCCAGCACCCTACCCGGGGGCGCGGATGAGCAGTTCTTC. Translated, it gives CASTLPGGADEQFF.